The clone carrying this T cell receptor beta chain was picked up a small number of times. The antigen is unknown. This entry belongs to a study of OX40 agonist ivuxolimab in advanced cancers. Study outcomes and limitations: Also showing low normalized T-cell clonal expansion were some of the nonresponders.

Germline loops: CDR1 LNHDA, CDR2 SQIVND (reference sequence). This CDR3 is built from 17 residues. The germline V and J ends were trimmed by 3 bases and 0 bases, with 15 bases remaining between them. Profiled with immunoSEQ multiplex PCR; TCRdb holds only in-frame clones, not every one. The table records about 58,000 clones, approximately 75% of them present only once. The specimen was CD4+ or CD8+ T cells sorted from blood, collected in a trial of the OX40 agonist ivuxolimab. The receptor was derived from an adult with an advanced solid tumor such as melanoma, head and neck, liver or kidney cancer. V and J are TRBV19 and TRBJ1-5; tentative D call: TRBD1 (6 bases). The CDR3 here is CASSIREAGVSNQPQHF. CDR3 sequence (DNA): TGTGCCAGTAGTATCCGTGAGGCAGGGGTTAGCAATCAGCCCCAGCATTTT.